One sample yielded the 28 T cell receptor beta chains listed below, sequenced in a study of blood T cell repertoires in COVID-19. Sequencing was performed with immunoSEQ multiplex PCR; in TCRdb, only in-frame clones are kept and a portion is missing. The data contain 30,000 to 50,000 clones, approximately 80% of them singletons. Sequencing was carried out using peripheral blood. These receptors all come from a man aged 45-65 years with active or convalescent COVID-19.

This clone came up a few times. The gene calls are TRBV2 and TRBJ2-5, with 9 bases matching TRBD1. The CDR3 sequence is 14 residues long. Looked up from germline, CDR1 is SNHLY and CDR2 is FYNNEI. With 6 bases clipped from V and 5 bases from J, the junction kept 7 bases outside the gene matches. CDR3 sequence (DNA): TGTGCCAGCAGCCCCGGGACAGGGAGGGAGACCCAGTACTTC. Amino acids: CASSPGTGRETQYF.

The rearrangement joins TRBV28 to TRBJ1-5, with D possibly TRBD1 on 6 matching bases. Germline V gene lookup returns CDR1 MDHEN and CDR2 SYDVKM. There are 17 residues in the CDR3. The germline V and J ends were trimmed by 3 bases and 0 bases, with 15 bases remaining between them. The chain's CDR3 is CASSFTRYRDSNQPQHF. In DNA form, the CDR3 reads TGTGCCAGCAGTTTTACTCGGTACAGGGATAGCAATCAGCCCCAGCATTTT.

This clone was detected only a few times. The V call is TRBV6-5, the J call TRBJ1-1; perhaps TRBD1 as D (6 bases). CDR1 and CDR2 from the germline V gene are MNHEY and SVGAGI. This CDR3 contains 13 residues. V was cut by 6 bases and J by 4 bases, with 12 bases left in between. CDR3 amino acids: CASSTRGGTEAFF. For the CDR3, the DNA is TGTGCCAGCAGCACCCGAGGGGGCACTGAAGCTTTCTTT.

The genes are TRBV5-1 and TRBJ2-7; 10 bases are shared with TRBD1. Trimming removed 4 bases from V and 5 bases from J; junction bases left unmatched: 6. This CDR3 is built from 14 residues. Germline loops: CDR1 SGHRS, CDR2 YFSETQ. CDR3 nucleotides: TGCGCCAGCAGCGCCGGACAGGGGGGCAACGAGCAGTACTTC. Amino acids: CASSAGQGGNEQYF.

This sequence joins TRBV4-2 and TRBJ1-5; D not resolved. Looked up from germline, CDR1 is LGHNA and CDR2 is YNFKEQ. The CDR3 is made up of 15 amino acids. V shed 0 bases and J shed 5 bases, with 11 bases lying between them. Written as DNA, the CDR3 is TGTGCCAGCAGCCAAGATCCTACGACTTATCAGCCCCAGCATTTT. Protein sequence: CASSQDPTTYQPQHF.

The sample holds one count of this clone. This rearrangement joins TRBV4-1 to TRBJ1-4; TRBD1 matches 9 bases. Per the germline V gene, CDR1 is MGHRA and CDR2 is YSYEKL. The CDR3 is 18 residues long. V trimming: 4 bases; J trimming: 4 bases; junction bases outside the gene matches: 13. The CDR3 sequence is CASSPFGGGTGINEKLFF. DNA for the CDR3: TGCGCCAGCAGCCCTTTTGGGGGGGGGACAGGGATTAATGAAAAACTGTTTTTT.

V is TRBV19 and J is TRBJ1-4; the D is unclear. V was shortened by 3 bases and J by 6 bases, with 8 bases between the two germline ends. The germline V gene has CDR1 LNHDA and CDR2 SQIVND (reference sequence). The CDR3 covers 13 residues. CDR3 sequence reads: CASSMSRDEKLFF. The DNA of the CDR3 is TGTGCCAGTAGTATGTCGAGGGATGAAAAACTGTTTTTT.

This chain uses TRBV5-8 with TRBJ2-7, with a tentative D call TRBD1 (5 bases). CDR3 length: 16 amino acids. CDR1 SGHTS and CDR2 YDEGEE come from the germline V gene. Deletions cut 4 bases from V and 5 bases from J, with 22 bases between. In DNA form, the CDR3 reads TGTGCCAGCAGCATCACTATTACAGGTAGTGGCGACGAGCAGTACTTC. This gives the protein CASSITITGSGDEQYF.

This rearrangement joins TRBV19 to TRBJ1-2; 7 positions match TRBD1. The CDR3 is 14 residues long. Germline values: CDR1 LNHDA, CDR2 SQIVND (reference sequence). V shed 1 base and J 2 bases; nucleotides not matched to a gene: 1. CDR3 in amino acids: CASSIGTGNYGYTF. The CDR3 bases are TGTGCCAGTAGTATAGGGACAGGAAACTATGGCTACACCTTC.

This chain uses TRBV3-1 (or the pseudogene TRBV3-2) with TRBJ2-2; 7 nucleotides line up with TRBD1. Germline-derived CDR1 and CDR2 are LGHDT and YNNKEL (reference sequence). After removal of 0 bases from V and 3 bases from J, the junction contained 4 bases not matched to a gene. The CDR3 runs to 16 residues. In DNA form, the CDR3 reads TGTGCCAGCAGCCAAGACGTCAGGGGGTACACCGGGGAGCTGTTTTTT. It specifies CASSQDVRGYTGELFF.

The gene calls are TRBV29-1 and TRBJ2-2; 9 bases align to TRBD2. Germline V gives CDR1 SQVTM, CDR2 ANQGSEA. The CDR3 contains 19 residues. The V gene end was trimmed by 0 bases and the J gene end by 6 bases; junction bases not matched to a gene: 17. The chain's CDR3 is CSVEDLGGPSGVKPGELFF. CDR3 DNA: TGCAGCGTTGAAGATTTGGGGGGACCTAGCGGGGTTAAACCCGGGGAGCTGTTTTTT.

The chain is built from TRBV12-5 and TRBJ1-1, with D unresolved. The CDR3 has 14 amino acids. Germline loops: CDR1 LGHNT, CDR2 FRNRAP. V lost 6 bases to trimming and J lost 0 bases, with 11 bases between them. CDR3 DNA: TGTGCTAGTGGGCCCCGGGGTTTGAACACTGAAGCTTTCTTT. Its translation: CASGPRGLNTEAFF.

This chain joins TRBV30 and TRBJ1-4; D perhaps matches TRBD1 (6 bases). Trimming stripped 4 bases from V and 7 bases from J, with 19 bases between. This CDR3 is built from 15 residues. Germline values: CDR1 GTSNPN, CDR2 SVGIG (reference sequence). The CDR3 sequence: CAWNRPSGAGEKLFF. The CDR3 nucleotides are TGTGCCTGGAACCGCCCCTCAGGGGCGGGTGAAAAACTGTTTTTT.

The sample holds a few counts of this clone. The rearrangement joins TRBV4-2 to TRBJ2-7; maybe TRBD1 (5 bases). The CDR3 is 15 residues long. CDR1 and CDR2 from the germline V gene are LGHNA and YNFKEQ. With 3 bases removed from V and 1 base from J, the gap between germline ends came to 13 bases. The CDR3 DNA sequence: TGTGCCAGCAGCCAGGGGATAAGGGGTTCCTACGAGCAGTACTTC. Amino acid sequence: CASSQGIRGSYEQYF.

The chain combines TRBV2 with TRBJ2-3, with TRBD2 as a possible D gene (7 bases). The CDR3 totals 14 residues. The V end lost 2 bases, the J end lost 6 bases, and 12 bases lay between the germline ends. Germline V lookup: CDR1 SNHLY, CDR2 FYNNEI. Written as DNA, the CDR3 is TGTGCCAGCAGTGAAACAGGGAGGGAGGATACGCAGTATTTT. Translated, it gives CASSETGREDTQYF.

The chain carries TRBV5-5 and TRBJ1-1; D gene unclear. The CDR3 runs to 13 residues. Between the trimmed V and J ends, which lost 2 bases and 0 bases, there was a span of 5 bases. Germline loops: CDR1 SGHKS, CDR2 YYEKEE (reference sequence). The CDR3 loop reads CASSFSMNTEAFF. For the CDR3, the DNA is TGTGCCAGCAGCTTCTCTATGAACACTGAAGCTTTCTTT.

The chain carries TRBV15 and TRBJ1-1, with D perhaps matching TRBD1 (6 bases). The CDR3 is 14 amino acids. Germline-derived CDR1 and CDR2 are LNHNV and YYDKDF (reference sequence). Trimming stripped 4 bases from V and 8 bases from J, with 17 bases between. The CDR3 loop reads CATSKGGQRAEAFF. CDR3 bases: TGTGCCACCAGCAAAGGCGGACAGAGGGCCGAAGCTTTCTTT.

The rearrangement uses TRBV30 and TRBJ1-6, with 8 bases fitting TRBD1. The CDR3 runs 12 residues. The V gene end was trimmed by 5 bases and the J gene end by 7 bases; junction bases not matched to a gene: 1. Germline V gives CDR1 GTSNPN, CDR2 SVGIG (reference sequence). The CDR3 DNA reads TGTGCCTGGGACAGGGGAAATTCACCCCTCCACTTT. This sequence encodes CAWDRGNSPLHF.

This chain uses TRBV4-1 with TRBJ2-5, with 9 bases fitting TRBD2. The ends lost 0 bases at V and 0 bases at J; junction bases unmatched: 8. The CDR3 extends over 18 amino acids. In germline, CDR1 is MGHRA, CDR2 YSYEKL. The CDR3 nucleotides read TGCGCCAGCAGCCAAGATTCCGAGCGGGGGGCATACCAAGAGACCCAGTACTTC. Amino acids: CASSQDSERGAYQETQYF.

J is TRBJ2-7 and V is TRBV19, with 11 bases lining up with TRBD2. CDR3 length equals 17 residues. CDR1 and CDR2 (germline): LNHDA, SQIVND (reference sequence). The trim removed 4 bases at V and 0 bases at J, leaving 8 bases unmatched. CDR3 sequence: CASSSGLAGWSSYEQYF. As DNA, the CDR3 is TGTGCCAGTAGTAGCGGACTAGCGGGTTGGAGCTCCTACGAGCAGTACTTC.

The CDR3 loop is CATSRDLPGRGADYGYTF. The CDR3 DNA reads as TGTGCCACCAGCAGAGATCTCCCCGGCAGGGGCGCTGACTATGGCTACACCTTC. The chain recombines TRBV15 with TRBJ1-2; D is possibly TRBD1 (6 bases). This CDR3 has 18 amino acids. The V end was cut by 0 bases, the J end by 3 bases, with 20 bases between. CDR1 is LNHNV, CDR2 YYDKDF, per germline (reference sequence).

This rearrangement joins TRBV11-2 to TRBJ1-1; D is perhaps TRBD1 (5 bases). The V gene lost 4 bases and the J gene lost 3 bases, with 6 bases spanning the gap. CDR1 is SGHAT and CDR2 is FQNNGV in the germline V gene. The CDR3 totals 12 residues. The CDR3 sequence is CASSYRHTEAFF. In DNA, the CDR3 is TGTGCCAGCAGCTACAGGCACACTGAAGCTTTCTTT.

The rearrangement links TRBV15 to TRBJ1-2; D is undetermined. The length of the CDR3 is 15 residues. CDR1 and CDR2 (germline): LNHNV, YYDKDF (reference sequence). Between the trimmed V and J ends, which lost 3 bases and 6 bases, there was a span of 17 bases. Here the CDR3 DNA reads TGTGCCACCAGCAGTTCCTCGCGGGAGGTCCATGGCTACACCTTC. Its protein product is CATSSSSREVHGYTF.

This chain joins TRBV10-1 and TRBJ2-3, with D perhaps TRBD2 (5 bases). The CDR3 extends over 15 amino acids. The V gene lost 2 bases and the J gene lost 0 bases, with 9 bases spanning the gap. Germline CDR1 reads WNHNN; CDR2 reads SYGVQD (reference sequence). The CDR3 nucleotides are TGCGCCAGCAGTGAGCGGGGTCATAGCACAGATACGCAGTATTTT. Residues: CASSERGHSTDTQYF.

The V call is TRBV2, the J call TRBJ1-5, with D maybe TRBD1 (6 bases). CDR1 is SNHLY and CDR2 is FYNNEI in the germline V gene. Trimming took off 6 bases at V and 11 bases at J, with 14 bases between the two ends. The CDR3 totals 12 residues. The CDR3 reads CASSGRTDTQHF. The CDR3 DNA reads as TGTGCCAGCAGCGGGAGGACAGACACCCAGCATTTT.

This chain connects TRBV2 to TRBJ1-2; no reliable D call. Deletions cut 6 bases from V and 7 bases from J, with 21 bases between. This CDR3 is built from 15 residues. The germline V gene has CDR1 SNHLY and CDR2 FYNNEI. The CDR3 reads CASRAEAVFSSGYTF. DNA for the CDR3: TGTGCCAGCAGGGCCGAGGCAGTCTTTTCCTCTGGCTACACCTTC.

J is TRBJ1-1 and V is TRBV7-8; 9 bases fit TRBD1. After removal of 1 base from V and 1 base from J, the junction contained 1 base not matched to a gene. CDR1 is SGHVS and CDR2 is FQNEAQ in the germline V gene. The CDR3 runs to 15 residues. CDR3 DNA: TGTGCCAGCAGCTTAGGGGGACAGGGGAACACTGAAGCTTTCTTT. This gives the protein CASSLGGQGNTEAFF.

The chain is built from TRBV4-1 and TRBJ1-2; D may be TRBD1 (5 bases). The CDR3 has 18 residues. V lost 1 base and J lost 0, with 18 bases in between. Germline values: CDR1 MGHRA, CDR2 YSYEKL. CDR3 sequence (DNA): TGCGCCAGCAGCCAAGGGGGACTAGTGCCGATGACTAACTATGGCTACACCTTC. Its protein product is CASSQGGLVPMTNYGYTF.